These T cell receptor beta chains were read from a single sample in a study of T cells after posttransplantation cyclophosphamide. Using immunoSEQ multiplex PCR, the repertoire was profiled, and TCRdb retains in-frame clones only, with some absent. The sample has about 3,600 clones; roughly 65% are singletons. The sequencing input was memory CD8+ T cells sorted from blood. These receptors came from a man over 45. CDR3s include the opening cysteine and the closing phenylalanine or tryptophan. The D gene is left open where the match is weak. Rows may omit the clone size; those that give it use once, few, many or a size class.

len,abundance,d_gene,j_gene,v_gene,CDR3aa,CDR3nt
15,few,TRBD2,TRBJ2-7,TRBV4-1,CASSQEEGGRYEQYF,TGCGCCAGCAGCCAAGAGGAGGGAGGGCGCTACGAGCAGTACTTC
15,.,.,TRBJ2-7,TRBV5-4,CASSLDPDGSYEQYF,TGTGCCAGCAGCTTGGATCCTGACGGGAGTTACGAGCAGTACTTC
18,.,.,TRBJ2-6,TRBV7-8,CASSIPTNYRAGANVLTF,TGTGCCAGCAGCATACCCACAAATTACAGGGCTGGGGCCAACGTCCTGACTTTC
15,.,TRBD2,TRBJ2-1,TRBV28,CASSLLAGSYNEQFF,TGTGCCAGCAGTTTACTAGCGGGAAGCTACAATGAGCAGTTCTTC
15,once,TRBD2,TRBJ2-7,TRBV5-4,CASSLGDYLGYEQYF,TGTGCCAGCAGCTTAGGGGACTACTTGGGCTACGAGCAGTACTTC
13,few,.,TRBJ2-1,TRBV11-2,CASSLASVHEQFF,TGTGCCAGCAGCTTAGCTAGCGTACATGAGCAGTTCTTC
15,once,.,TRBJ2-3,TRBV28,CASSSGTSSTDTQYF,TGTGCCAGCAGTTCCGGGACATCCAGCACAGATACGCAGTATTTT
13,once,.,TRBJ2-3,TRBV28,CATDTFDTDTQYF,TGTGCCACAGACACCTTTGACACAGATACGCAGTATTTT
14,.,.,TRBJ1-5,TRBV4-3,CASSPADTYQPQHF,TGCGCCAGCAGCCCGGCGGACACCTATCAGCCCCAGCATTTT
16,.,.,TRBJ1-1,TRBV7-6,CASSSSEDHMNTEAFF,TGTGCCAGCAGCTCTTCTGAGGATCACATGAACACTGAAGCTTTCTTT
15,.,.,TRBJ1-6,TRBV30,CAWSPGSGVNSPLHF,TGTGCCTGGAGCCCCGGTTCGGGGGTCAATTCACCCCTCCACTTT
18,few,TRBD2,TRBJ2-2,TRBV5-5,CASSLGLAGGANTGELFF,TGTGCCAGCAGCTTGGGCCTAGCGGGAGGGGCGAACACCGGGGAGCTGTTTTTT
17,few,TRBD2,TRBJ2-1,TRBV11-2,CASSLDGGRPSYNEQFF,TGTGCCAGCAGCTTAGACGGCGGGAGGCCCTCCTACAATGAGCAGTTCTTC
14,.,.,TRBJ1-2,TRBV5-6,CASSLWGGNYGYTF,TGTGCCAGCAGCTTGTGGGGGGGCAACTATGGCTACACCTTC
15,.,.,TRBJ2-1,TRBV11-3,CASSSFVHRDNEQFF,TGTGCCAGCAGCTCATTCGTTCACAGGGATAATGAGCAGTTCTTC
13,.,.,TRBJ1-2,TRBV16,CASSSRWNYGYTF,TGTGCCAGCAGCTCCAGGTGGAACTATGGCTACACCTTC
19,few,TRBD2,TRBJ2-3,TRBV11-3,CASSFLAGGLLASEDTQYF,TGTGCCAGCAGCTTTTTAGCGGGGGGACTATTAGCATCGGAGGATACGCAGTATTTT
14,.,TRBD1,TRBJ2-1,TRBV5-1,CASSTGTGASEQFF,TGCGCCAGCAGCACCGGGACAGGGGCCAGTGAGCAGTTCTTC
14,.,.,TRBJ2-1,TRBV4-1,CASSQEQVGNEQFF,TGCGCCAGCAGCCAAGAACAGGTGGGGAATGAGCAGTTCTTC
13,.,.,TRBJ2-7,TRBV7-8,CASSLPSPYEQYF,TGTGCCAGCAGCTTACCCAGTCCCTACGAGCAGTACTTC
15,.,TRBD2,TRBJ2-7,TRBV4-1,CASSPGLARNYEQYF,TGCGCCAGCAGCCCTGGACTAGCGAGGAATTACGAGCAGTACTTC
18,.,TRBD1,TRBJ1-5,TRBV5-1,CASSLVGTAFRSNQPQHF,TGCGCCAGCAGCTTGGTCGGGACAGCATTCCGGAGCAATCAGCCCCAGCATTTT
13,.,.,TRBJ2-1,TRBV18,CASSLPSGDRKFF,TGTGCCAGCTCACTACCCTCGGGGGACAGAAAGTTCTTC
16,.,.,TRBJ2-5,TRBV4-1,CASSQDPLNHQETQYF,TGCGCCAGCAGCCAAGACCCTCTAAACCACCAAGAGACCCAGTACTTC
13,.,.,TRBJ1-1,TRBV6-6,CASETDLNTEAFF,TGTGCCAGCGAAACAGACCTGAACACTGAAGCTTTCTTT
15,.,TRBD1,TRBJ1-5,TRBV4-2,CASSSTGGGDQPQHF,TGTGCCAGCAGCTCTACAGGGGGCGGGGATCAGCCCCAGCATTTT
14,.,TRBD1,TRBJ1-2,TRBV6-5,CASGRQGGNYGYTF,TGTGCCAGCGGTCGACAGGGGGGGAACTATGGCTACACCTTC
11,.,.,TRBJ1-1,TRBV5-6,CASTMGGEAFF,TGTGCCAGCACCATGGGAGGGGAAGCTTTCTTT
11,.,.,TRBJ2-7,TRBV2,CASRAGYEQYF,TGTGCCAGCAGAGCGGGCTACGAGCAGTACTTC
14,.,.,TRBJ1-5,TRBV6-5,CASSNTGLDQPQHF,TGTGCCAGCAGTAATACAGGGTTAGATCAGCCCCAGCATTTT
13,few,.,TRBJ1-5,TRBV4-2,CASSQGGNQPQHF,TGTGCCAGCAGCCAGGGCGGGAATCAGCCCCAGCATTTT
14,.,TRBD2,TRBJ2-1,TRBV25-1,CASEAAGRYNEQFF,TGTGCCAGTGAAGCAGCGGGAAGGTACAATGAGCAGTTCTTC
13,.,.,TRBJ2-7,TRBV5-4,CASSLDLSYEQYF,TGTGCCAGCAGCTTGGACTTATCCTACGAGCAGTACTTC
11,.,.,TRBJ1-1,TRBV11-2,CASSLISSAFF,TGTGCCAGCAGCTTAATTTCCTCGGCTTTCTTT
14,.,.,TRBJ2-5,TRBV7-9,CASSLDRAQETQYF,TGTGCCAGCAGCTTAGACAGGGCACAAGAGACCCAGTACTTC
14,.,.,TRBJ1-6,TRBV4-1,CASSPRGKNSPLHF,TGCGCCAGCAGCCCTAGGGGTAAGAATTCACCCCTCCACTTT
16,.,.,TRBJ1-5,TRBV18,CASSSTGGLSNQPQHF,TGTGCCAGCTCATCCACTGGAGGGCTCAGCAATCAGCCCCAGCATTTT
13,.,.,TRBJ2-7,TRBV6-1,CASSMTPYYEQYF,TGTGCCAGCAGTATGACACCCTACTACGAGCAGTACTTC